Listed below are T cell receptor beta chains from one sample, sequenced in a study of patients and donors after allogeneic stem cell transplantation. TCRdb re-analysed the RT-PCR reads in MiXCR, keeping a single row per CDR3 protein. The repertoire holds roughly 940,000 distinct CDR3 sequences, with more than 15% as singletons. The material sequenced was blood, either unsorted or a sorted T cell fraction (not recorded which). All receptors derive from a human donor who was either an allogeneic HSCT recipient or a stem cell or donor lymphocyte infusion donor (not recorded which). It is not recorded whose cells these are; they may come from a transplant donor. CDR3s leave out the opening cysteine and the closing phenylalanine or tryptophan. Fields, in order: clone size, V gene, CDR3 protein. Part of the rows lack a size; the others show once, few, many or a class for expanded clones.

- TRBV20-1 SAGPDTQY
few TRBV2 ASSVTSGTTGELF
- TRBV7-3 ASSVNRGQGEAF
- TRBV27 ASSGAGTPGTNEKLF
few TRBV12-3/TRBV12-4 VSPGGSNEKLF
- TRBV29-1 SVEMAVQETQY
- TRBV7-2 AIGQGPNYEQY
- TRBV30 AWRSGQIYSSYNEQF
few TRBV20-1 SAPKGGKQF
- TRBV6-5 ASSYRPEGGRPTDTQY
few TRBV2 ASRRGVVDTQY
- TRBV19 ASSISSAREQY
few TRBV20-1 SADTGANTEAF
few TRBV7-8 ASSSETGGGYEQY
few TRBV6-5 ASRHMNTEAF
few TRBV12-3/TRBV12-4 ASTLKASPLH
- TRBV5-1 ASSSDRSEAF
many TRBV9 ASSRQGSSYNEQF
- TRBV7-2 ASSLRPVRGRDNEQF
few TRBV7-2 ASSLGGRGVPDEQY
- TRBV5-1 ASRSGGADSYEQY
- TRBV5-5 ASSLAPSVAKNIQY
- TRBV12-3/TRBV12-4 ASSLGGRGSDTQY
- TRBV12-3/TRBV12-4 ASTNNGLSAFYEQY
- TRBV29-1 SVVGEGYT
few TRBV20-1 QVGHTEAF
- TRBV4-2 ASSHERLAGNYEQY
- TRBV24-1 ATSGGSDRKQF
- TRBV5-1 ASSTGRRQETQY
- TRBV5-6 ASSLGFARALSGD
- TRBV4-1 ASRVPGATGDRGYT
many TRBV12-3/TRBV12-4 ASSLAVARVYGYT
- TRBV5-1 ASSPGDSIGNRTTQY
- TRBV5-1 ASSLTGEYEQY
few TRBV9 ASSVGPTGNEQF
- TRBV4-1 ASSQRVSSYEQY
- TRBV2 ASMTDRGHGETQY
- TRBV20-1 SARGQGAHEQY
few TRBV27 ASSLGTANEAF
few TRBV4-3 ASSQNHASGGPGSDTQY
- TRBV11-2 ASSSLLTDTQY
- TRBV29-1 SVFRRGANTGELF
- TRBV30 AWSAYYEQY
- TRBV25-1 ASSEYKWTSPANTGELF
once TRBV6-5 ASSYSLQRATGEQY
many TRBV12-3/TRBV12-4 ASRMTGSNTEAF
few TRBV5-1 ASSLGASASLYNEQF
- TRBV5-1 ASRRGLDEQY
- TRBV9 ASSDPTGPQETQY
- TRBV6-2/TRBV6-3 ASSYGMDPSRSFLY
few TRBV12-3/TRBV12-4 ASSLMGINSYEQY
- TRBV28 ASRYDRGNTEAF
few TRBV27 ASSSAIGSGNTIY
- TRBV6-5 ASSYGRSVNRAWDTEAF
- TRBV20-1 SAHTFGEQF